This T cell receptor (beta chain) is from a study of blood T cell repertoires in COVID-19. In the study overall: Acute and convalescent COVID-19 samples came from the United States, Italy and Spain. In each case, the material was cDNA or gDNA derived from T cells, B-cell-depleted T cells, or PBMCs.

Original data processing: The assay estimated nucleated cells by amplifying reference gene primers. Clones were read by immunoSEQ multiplex PCR, and TCRdb kept only the in-frame ones, dropping some. V and J calls and clone size are as listed in that table; D and trimming were resolved from the DNA. The repertoire holds a few hundred thousand clones, with 70% to 85% as singletons. After removal of 4 bases from V and 3 bases from J, the junction contained 6 bases not matched to a gene. Germline V gives CDR1 SGHRS, CDR2 YFSETQ. The CDR3 runs to 14 residues. The chain uses TRBV5-1 and TRBJ1-2; 7 positions match TRBD1. The receptor was derived from a human donor with COVID-19, enrolled during active disease. The donor label of this sample is uncertain. The sequencing input was peripheral blood. Here the CDR3 reads CASSATTGYYGYTF. The CDR3 DNA is TGCGCCAGCAGCGCGACGACAGGGTACTATGGCTACACCTTC.